Below are 10 T cell receptor beta chains sequenced from a single sample in a study of blood T cell repertoires in COVID-19. Measured with immunoSEQ multiplex PCR; TCRdb has only the in-frame clones, and not every one. The data contain 75,000 to 100,000 clones, 87% of them singletons. Sequenced material: peripheral blood. The source of these receptors is a human donor with acute or convalescent COVID-19. The donor label of this sample is uncertain.

This clone occurred a few times. V and J are TRBV28 and TRBJ2-1; possible D gene TRBD2, 5 bases. The V end was cut by 3 bases, the J end by 6 bases, with 9 bases between. The V gene's germline CDR1 is MDHEN and CDR2 SYDVKM. CDR3 length: 13 amino acids. CDR3 nucleotide sequence: TGTGCCAGCAGTTTGGGAGCCTTCAATGAGCAGTTCTTC. Residues: CASSLGAFNEQFF.

V gene TRBV7-9 combines with J gene TRBJ1-1; D is possibly TRBD1 (5 bases). The CDR3 is 13 residues long. Germline-derived CDR1 and CDR2 are SEHNR and FQNEAQ (reference sequence). The germline V and J ends were trimmed by 6 bases and 1 base, with 9 bases remaining between them. The CDR3 is CASRLTANTEAFF. CDR3 nucleotide sequence: TGTGCCAGCAGACTGACAGCGAACACTGAAGCTTTCTTT.

The chain employs TRBV7-3 and TRBJ2-1; 11 bases fit TRBD2. V shed 5 bases and J 6 bases; nucleotides not matched to a gene: 6. The CDR3 runs to 15 residues. Germline values: CDR1 SGHTA, CDR2 FQGTGA. The CDR3 region is CASSTRLAGSNEQFF. CDR3 coding DNA: TGTGCCAGCAGCACCCGACTAGCGGGGAGCAATGAGCAGTTCTTC. Together with reference TRBV7-3 and TRBJ2-1, the CDR3 gives the full variable domain: GAGVSQTPSNKVTEKGKYVELRCDPISGHTALYWYRQSLGQGPEFLIYFQGTGAADDSGLPNDRFFAVRPEGSVSTLKIQRTERGDSAVYLCASSTRLAGSNEQFFGPGTRLTVL.

The chain has TRBV30 and TRBJ2-7; 9 nucleotides agree with TRBD2. Germline V gives CDR1 GTSNPN, CDR2 SVGIG (reference sequence). This CDR3 is 14 amino acids long. J lost 0 bases, V lost 3 bases, and 3 bases had no gene match. CDR3 nucleotide sequence: TGTGCCTGGAGGGAGCGGGGGGCCTCCTACGAGCAGTACTTC. This codes for CAWRERGASYEQYF.

The V call is TRBV6-2 or TRBV6-3, the J call TRBJ2-7, with D possibly matching TRBD1 (6 bases). There are 13 residues in the CDR3. The V gene lost 6 bases and the J gene lost 9 bases, with 18 bases spanning the gap. Germline V gene sequence: CDR1 MNHEY, CDR2 SVGEGT. CDR3 protein: CASSLGQRGAQYF. The DNA of the CDR3 is TGTGCCAGCAGCTTAGGACAGCGTGGGGCGCAGTACTTC.

V gene TRBV11-3 combines with J gene TRBJ1-2; maybe TRBD1 (6 bases). This CDR3 spans 15 amino acids. Trimming shortened V by 5 bases and J by 4 bases, and 17 bases separated the two germline ends. Germline CDR1 and CDR2: SGHNT and YENEEA. This CDR3 is CASSPPGGARYGYTF. CDR3 sequence (DNA): TGTGCCAGCAGCCCTCCTGGGGGGGCGCGCTATGGCTACACCTTC.

This sequence joins TRBV9 and TRBJ2-6; D is ambiguous. This CDR3 has 13 amino acids. Trimming removed 3 bases at V and 2 bases at J, with 3 bases between. The germline CDR1 and CDR2 sequences are SGDLS and YYNGEE. The chain's CDR3 is CASSDTGANVLTF. Here the CDR3 DNA reads TGTGCCAGCAGCGATACTGGGGCCAACGTCCTGACTTTC.

The gene calls are TRBV19 and TRBJ1-1; TRBD1 matches at 10 bases. This CDR3 region has 15 residues. Germline V lookup: CDR1 LNHDA, CDR2 SQIVND (reference sequence). The V segment lost 7 bases and the J segment 6 bases; nucleotides outside the gene matches: 11. CDR3 in amino acids: CASNTRTGGSSEAFF. The CDR3 region has the DNA TGTGCCAGTAACACCCGGACAGGGGGTTCGTCTGAAGCTTTCTTT. Complete variable domain (other parts from reference TRBV19 and TRBJ1-1): DGGITQSPKYLFRKEGQNVTLSCEQNLNHDAMYWYRQDPGQGLRLIYYSQIVNDFQKGDIAEGYSVSREKKESFPLTVTSAQKNPTAFYLCASNTRTGGSSEAFFGQGTRLTVV.

This clone has a single count. This chain joins TRBV3-1 (or the pseudogene TRBV3-2) and TRBJ1-6; D perhaps matches TRBD1 (6 bases). Trimming removed 10 bases at V and 5 bases at J, with 12 bases between. This CDR3 spans 13 amino acids. Looked up from germline, CDR1 is LGHDT and CDR2 is YNNKEL (reference sequence). The CDR3 here is CATGQLDNSPLHF. Written as DNA, the CDR3 is TGTGCCACCGGACAGCTTGATAATTCACCCCTCCACTTT.

CDR3 DNA: TGCAGTGCTAGTGCGTACAATGAGCAGTTCTTC. It encodes CSASAYNEQFF. The chain couples TRBV20-1 to TRBJ2-1; no definite D call. The V end lost 3 bases, the J end lost 4 bases, and 4 bases lay between the germline ends. The CDR3 runs 11 residues. CDR1 and CDR2 (germline): DFQATT, SNEGSKA (reference sequence).